These 22 T cell receptor beta chains came from one sample sequenced in a study of memory CD4+ T cells and cytomegalovirus serostatus. The sort gate was single viable CD3+CD4+CD8-CD45RO+ cells for memory CD4+ T cells. Profiled with immunoSEQ multiplex PCR; TCRdb holds only in-frame clones, not every one. Of under 40,000 clones in the sample, 70% to 85% were seen once. Sequenced input: memory CD4+ T cells from blood. These receptors all stem from an adult in good health and CMV-seropositive.

CDR3 in DNA: TGTGCCAGTCGAAGCCTAGCGGGCTCCAATGAGCAGTTCTTC. Amino acid sequence: CASRSLAGSNEQFF. The rearrangement joins TRBV19 to TRBJ2-1; TRBD2 matches 8 bases. Germline V CDR1 and CDR2: LNHDA, SQIVND (reference sequence). The V segment lost 8 bases and the J segment 6 bases; nucleotides outside the gene matches: 9. This CDR3 is built from 14 residues.

This clone was recorded once. The rearrangement uses TRBV5-4 and TRBJ2-3; maybe TRBD2 (6 bases). V dropped 4 bases and J dropped 3 bases, with 15 bases sitting between them. This CDR3 contains 15 residues. Germline-derived CDR1 and CDR2 are SGHNT and YYREEE (reference sequence). The CDR3 nucleotides read TGTGCCAGCAGCGGGTGGTCTAGCGCGACAGATACGCAGTATTTT. It yields the protein CASSGWSSATDTQYF.

This sequence joins TRBV7-2 and TRBJ2-3; TRBD2 agrees at 8 bases. Germline trimming cut 1 base from V and 6 bases from J; bases unmatched to any gene: 3. Germline V gene data show CDR1 as SGHTA and CDR2 as FQGNSA. The CDR3 sequence is 14 residues long. The DNA for the CDR3 is TGTGCCAGCAGCTTAGTCGGGAGGGTGGATACGCAGTATTTT. Translation: CASSLVGRVDTQYF.

The CDR3 spells CASSSTGLGYNEQFF. The CDR3 DNA follows: TGTGCCAGCAGTTCGACAGGGTTGGGTTACAATGAGCAGTTCTTC. The rearrangement links TRBV28 to TRBJ2-1; 7 bases align to TRBD1. The V gene end was trimmed by 4 bases and the J gene end by 4 bases; junction bases not matched to a gene: 7. Germline loops: CDR1 MDHEN, CDR2 SYDVKM. The CDR3 is 15 amino acids.

The genes are TRBV2 and TRBJ2-1; weak D call: TRBD1 (6 bases). CDR1 SNHLY and CDR2 FYNNEI come from the germline V gene. With 6 bases removed from V and 0 bases from J, the gap between germline ends came to 15 bases. CDR3 length: 16 residues. The CDR3 DNA is TGTGCCAGCAGCCAGAGACAGGTGAGCTCCTACAATGAGCAGTTCTTC. This codes for CASSQRQVSSYNEQFF.

The chain employs TRBV5-4 and TRBJ2-2; 13 bases are shared with TRBD2. The ends lost 3 bases at V and 5 bases at J; junction bases unmatched: 10. The CDR3 loop spans 18 amino acids. The germline V gene has CDR1 SGHNT and CDR2 YYREEE (reference sequence). The CDR3 loop is CASSYGLAGAIRTGELFF. CDR3 nucleotide sequence: TGTGCCAGCAGCTATGGACTAGCGGGGGCTATCCGGACCGGGGAGCTGTTTTTT.

The gene calls are TRBV5-1 and TRBJ1-2; tentative D call: TRBD1 (6 bases). The CDR3 covers 15 residues. The germline V gene has CDR1 SGHRS and CDR2 YFSETQ. V dropped 7 bases and J dropped 4 bases, with 20 bases sitting between them. The CDR3 DNA sequence: TGCGCCAGCTCCGAGGGGGGGCGCTCCTCCTATGGCTACACCTTC. Its translation is CASSEGGRSSYGYTF.

The rearrangement links TRBV5-5 to TRBJ1-5; D unresolved. Germline V CDR1 and CDR2: SGHKS, YYEKEE (reference sequence). Trimming took 0 bases from V and 0 from J, leaving 7 bases between them. The CDR3 sequence is 15 residues long. The CDR3 region is CASSLDSYSNQPQHF. The CDR3 region has the DNA TGTGCCAGCAGCTTGGATTCGTATAGCAATCAGCCCCAGCATTTT.

The chain's CDR3 is CASRPPTTRDTEAFF. CDR3 in DNA: TGTGCCAGCAGACCCCCGACCACAAGGGACACTGAAGCTTTCTTT. The V call is TRBV5-4, the J call TRBJ1-1; D gene ambiguous. This CDR3 is 15 amino acids long. V shed 5 bases and J shed 3 bases, with 17 bases lying between them. CDR1 SGHNT and CDR2 YYREEE come from the germline V gene (reference sequence).

This rearrangement joins TRBV21-1 to TRBJ2-7; TRBD2, the D gene given by the table, was not confirmed from the DNA. TRBV21-1 is annotated as a pseudogene. The CDR3 runs to 16 residues. The CDR3 nucleotides read TGTGCCAGCAGCAAATGTGTGGCAGGAGGGATGGGGGAGCAGTACTTC. Residues: CASSKCVAGGMGEQYF.

V usage is TRBV7-2 and J usage is TRBJ2-7, with D hard to call. Trimming shortened V by 1 base and J by 1 base, and 5 bases separated the two germline ends. The CDR3 is made up of 13 amino acids. Germline V gene lookup returns CDR1 SGHTA and CDR2 FQGNSA. The CDR3 DNA is TGTGCCAGCAGCTTAGATCGGTCCTACGAGCAGTACTTC. Translation gives CASSLDRSYEQYF.

The chain carries TRBV5-1 and TRBJ1-1; 9 nucleotides agree with TRBD1. CDR3 length: 14 residues. With 4 bases clipped from V and 1 base from J, the junction kept 2 bases outside the gene matches. Per germline, CDR1 SGHRS and CDR2 YFSETQ. The CDR3 region is CASSMTGGNTEAFF. The CDR3 coding sequence is TGCGCCAGCAGCATGACAGGGGGGAACACTGAAGCTTTCTTT. The full variable domain, rest sourced from reference TRBV5-1 and TRBJ1-1, is KAGVTQTPRYLIKTRGQQVTLSCSPISGHRSVSWYQQTPGQGLQFLFEYFSETQRNKGNFPGRFSGRQFSNSRSEMNVSTLELGDSALYLCASSMTGGNTEAFFGQGTRLTVV.

The chain recombines TRBV6-5 with TRBJ1-1; 7 bases align to TRBD1. This CDR3 has 14 residues. Trimming at V came to 6 bases and at J to 0 bases, leaving 4 bases not matched to a gene. Germline assignment: CDR1 MNHEY and CDR2 SVGAGI. DNA for the CDR3: TGTGCCAGCAGCTCGGACAGGATGAACACTGAAGCTTTCTTT. Translating gives CASSSDRMNTEAFF.

This rearrangement joins TRBV29-1 to TRBJ2-6; the D gene is possibly TRBD1 (5 bases). The germline V gene encodes CDR1 SQVTM and CDR2 ANQGSEA. The CDR3 consists of 15 residues. The ends were cut back, 7 bases at V and 3 bases at J, with 16 bases in the middle. The CDR3 DNA reads TGCAGCGCTGGGCTGGGGCCCAGTGGGGCCAACGTCCTGACTTTC. It specifies CSAGLGPSGANVLTF. The variable domain in full, with the rest retrieved from reference TRBV29-1 and TRBJ2-6, is SAVISQKPSRDICQRGTSLTIQCQVDSQVTMMFWYRQQPGQSLTLIATANQGSEATYESGFVIDKFPISRPNLTFSTLTVSNMSPEDSSIYLCSAGLGPSGANVLTFGAGSRLTVL.

This chain connects TRBV11-2 to TRBJ1-1, with D possibly matching TRBD1 (6 bases). The CDR3 loop spans 13 amino acids. Germline loops: CDR1 SGHAT, CDR2 FQNNGV. Trimming removed 0 bases from V and 5 bases from J, with 7 bases in between. The DNA for the CDR3 is TGTGCCAGCAGCTTAGAACAGGGAACTGAAGCTTTCTTT. As protein: CASSLEQGTEAFF. Full variable domain (outside the CDR3, taken from reference TRBV11-2 and TRBJ1-1): EAGVAQSPRYKIIEKRQSVAFWCNPISGHATLYWYQQILGQGPKLLIQFQNNGVVDDSQLPKDRFSAERLKGVDSTLKIQPAKLEDSAVYLCASSLEQGTEAFFGQGTRLTVV.

This clone was observed a handful of times. CDR3: CASSLWARTGHEQFF. In DNA, the CDR3 is TGTGCCAGCAGCTTGTGGGCCAGGACGGGGCATGAGCAGTTCTTC. This chain joins TRBV5-5 and TRBJ2-1; D is possibly TRBD1 or TRBD2 (5 bases each). The CDR3 loop spans 15 amino acids. Germline V gene lookup returns CDR1 SGHKS and CDR2 YYEKEE (reference sequence). V lost 1 base and J lost 8, with 16 bases in between.

This chain joins TRBV9 and TRBJ2-7; 11 positions match TRBD1. The junction had 5 bases not matched to a gene; V was cut back by 3 bases and J by 6 bases. The length of the CDR3 is 14 residues. The germline gives CDR1 SGDLS, CDR2 YYNGEE. This CDR3 is CASSASGTGGEQYF. CDR3 coding DNA: TGTGCCAGCAGCGCCTCCGGGACAGGGGGCGAGCAGTACTTC.

The chain is built from TRBV15 and TRBJ2-6; weak D call: TRBD2 (5 bases). Trimming cost V 5 bases and J 0 bases, with 14 bases left between them. CDR1 is LNHNV, CDR2 YYDKDF, per germline (reference sequence). This CDR3 contains 17 residues. The CDR3 nucleotides read TGTGCCACCAGCGGAATGGACTGGAGCTCTGGGGCCAACGTCCTGACTTTC. Encoded protein: CATSGMDWSSGANVLTF.

The genes are TRBV27 and TRBJ2-1, with 12 positions matching TRBD2. Germline CDR1 and CDR2: MNHEY and SMNVEV (reference sequence). V trimming: 7 bases; J trimming: 0 bases; junction bases outside the gene matches: 16. The CDR3 loop spans 20 amino acids. The CDR3 loop is CASTLQGLAGTSSSYNEQFF. The CDR3 DNA sequence: TGTGCCAGCACCCTCCAAGGACTAGCGGGAACGTCGAGCTCCTACAATGAGCAGTTCTTC.

The V call is TRBV7-6, the J call TRBJ2-7; the D gene is possibly TRBD2 (5 bases). V gave up 5 bases and J gave up 2 bases, with 16 bases separating them. The CDR3 is 15 amino acids. The germline CDR1 and CDR2 sequences are SGHVS and FNYEAQ. DNA for the CDR3: TGTGCCAGCAGCCCCACCCTTAGCGTCACCTACGAGCAGTACTTC. Amino acid sequence: CASSPTLSVTYEQYF.

By its share, this clone is medium-sized. The chain uses TRBV6-5 and TRBJ2-2, with D tentatively TRBD1 or TRBD2 (5 bases each). The CDR3 runs 14 residues. Per germline, CDR1 MNHEY and CDR2 SVGAGI. V gave up 6 bases and J gave up 7 bases, with 15 bases separating them. In DNA form, the CDR3 reads TGTGCCAGCAGACCGGGACCCCCCGGCGGGGAGCTGTTTTTT. This codes for CASRPGPPGGELFF.

This chain uses TRBV10-1 with TRBJ1-5; weak D call: TRBD1 (6 bases). The CDR3 contains 16 residues. Germline V lookup: CDR1 WNHNN, CDR2 SYGVQD (reference sequence). V was cut by 9 bases and J by 4 bases, with 22 bases left in between. The CDR3 is CARRRGRWGPNQPQHF. CDR3 nucleotides: TGCGCCAGGCGAAGAGGCAGGTGGGGGCCTAATCAGCCCCAGCATTTT.